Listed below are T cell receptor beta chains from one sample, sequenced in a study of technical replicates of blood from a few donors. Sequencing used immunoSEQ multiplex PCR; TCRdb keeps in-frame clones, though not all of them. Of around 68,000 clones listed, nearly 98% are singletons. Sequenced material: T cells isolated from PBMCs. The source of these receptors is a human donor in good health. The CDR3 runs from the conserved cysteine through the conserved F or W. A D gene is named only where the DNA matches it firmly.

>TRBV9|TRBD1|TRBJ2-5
CASSPRQGLQETQYF
TGTGCCAGCAGCCCAAGACAGGGGCTCCAAGAGACCCAGTACTTC
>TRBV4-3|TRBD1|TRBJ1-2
CASSPHPTGQYYGYTF
TGCGCCAGCAGCCCACATCCAACGGGACAGTACTATGGCTACACCTTC
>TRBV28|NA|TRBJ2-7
CASSKLYEQYF
TGTGCCAGCAGCAAGCTCTACGAGCAGTACTTC
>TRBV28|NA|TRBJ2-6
CASSLPAGAGANVLTF
TGTGCCAGCAGTTTACCGGCCGGGGCTGGGGCCAACGTCCTGACTTTC
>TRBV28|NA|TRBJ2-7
CASSLPLASSYEQYF
TGTGCCAGCAGTTTACCCTTAGCGTCTTCCTACGAGCAGTACTTC
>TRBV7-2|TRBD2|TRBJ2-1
CASSLELGGRVINEQFF
TGTGCCAGCAGCTTAGAGTTGGGCGGGAGGGTTATCAATGAGCAGTTCTTC
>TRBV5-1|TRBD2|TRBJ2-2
CASSLAPREATGELFF
TGCGCCAGCAGCTTGGCCCCACGGGAGGCAACCGGGGAGCTGTTTTTT
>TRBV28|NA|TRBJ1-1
CASSEIGVTTEAFF
TGTGCCAGCAGTGAGATAGGGGTGACCACTGAAGCTTTCTTT
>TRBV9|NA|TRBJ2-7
CASSVDGAYEQYF
TGTGCCAGCAGCGTAGACGGAGCCTACGAGCAGTACTTC
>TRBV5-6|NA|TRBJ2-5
CATELSYSGKETQYF
TGTGCCACCGAGCTTTCATATAGCGGAAAAGAGACCCAGTACTTC
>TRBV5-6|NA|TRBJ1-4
CASSLGVLNEKLFF
TGTGCCAGCAGCTTGGGAGTTTTGAATGAAAAACTGTTTTTT
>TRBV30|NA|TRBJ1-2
CAWSDTAGVFYGYTF
TGTGCCTGGAGTGATACGGCAGGGGTGTTCTATGGCTACACCTTC
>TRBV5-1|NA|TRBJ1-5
CASSPSGGHSNQPQHF
TGCGCCAGCAGCCCGTCGGGGGGTCACAGCAATCAGCCCCAGCATTTT
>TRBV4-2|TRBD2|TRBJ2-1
CASSQGTREHNEQFF
TGTGCCAGCAGCCAAGGGACTAGGGAGCACAATGAGCAGTTCTTC
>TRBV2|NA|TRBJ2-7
CASSEGQASYEQYF
TGTGCCAGCAGTGAGGGCCAGGCCTCCTACGAGCAGTACTTC
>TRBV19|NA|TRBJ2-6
CASLGQPLSGANVLTF
TGTGCCAGTCTAGGACAGCCACTTTCTGGGGCCAACGTCCTGACTTTC
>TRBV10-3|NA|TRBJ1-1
CAISPRPPGSEAFF
TGTGCCATCAGTCCTCGGCCTCCCGGGTCTGAAGCTTTCTTT
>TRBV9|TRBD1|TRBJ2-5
CASSGRDRGLVEETQYF
TGTGCCAGCAGCGGCCGGGACAGGGGCCTGGTAGAGGAGACCCAGTACTTC
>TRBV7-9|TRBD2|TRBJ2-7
CASETSGSEGYEQYF
TGTGCCAGCGAGACTAGCGGGAGTGAGGGGTACGAGCAGTACTTC
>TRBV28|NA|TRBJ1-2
CASSSPRDSRRVHYGYTF
TGTGCCAGCAGTTCTCCCCGGGATTCGCGAAGAGTTCACTATGGCTACACCTTC
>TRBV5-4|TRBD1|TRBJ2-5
CASTLQYQDREETQYF
TGTGCCAGCACCCTTCAATATCAAGACAGGGAAGAGACCCAGTACTTC
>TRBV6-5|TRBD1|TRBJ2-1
CASSYSTGGNEQFF
TGTGCCAGCAGTTACTCCACAGGGGGCAATGAGCAGTTCTTC
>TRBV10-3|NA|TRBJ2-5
CAISEGGPAGETQYF
TGTGCCATCAGTGAGGGCGGCCCCGCGGGGGAGACCCAGTACTTC